This passage covers 6 T cell receptor beta chains from one sample sequenced in a study of T cell responses to AZD1222 COVID-19 vaccine. This table comes from immunoSEQ multiplex PCR, and its TCRdb copy is limited to in-frame clones, with some not included. Among fewer than 150,000 clones, 75% to 90% were seen once, and the ten largest hold roughly 6.9%. Source: peripheral blood, taken 28 days after the second AZD1222 dose. The receptors derive from an adult who received the AZD1222 COVID-19 vaccine.

V is TRBV18 and J is TRBJ2-1; 9 bases match TRBD2. CDR1 and CDR2 (germline): KGHSH, LQKENI. The V gene end was trimmed by 1 base and the J gene end by 7 bases; junction bases not matched to a gene: 5. The CDR3 is 15 amino acids. CDR3 amino acids: CASSPLAGEVNEQFF. The CDR3 DNA sequence: TGTGCCAGCTCACCACTAGCGGGAGAGGTTAATGAGCAGTTCTTC.

The chain uses TRBV18 and TRBJ2-7; D is unresolved. This CDR3 has 14 residues. Trimming stripped 6 bases from V and 5 bases from J, with 17 bases between. Germline-derived CDR1 and CDR2 are KGHSH and LQKENI. Here the CDR3 reads CASSPGLGIHEQYF. For the CDR3, the DNA is TGTGCCAGCTCTCCCGGGTTAGGGATTCACGAGCAGTACTTC.

This clone was seen more than once but under ten times. CDR3 DNA: TGTGCCAGCAGCTTGGCCGGGACAGTCGGAAACACCATATATTTT. It codes for CASSLAGTVGNTIYF. This rearrangement joins TRBV5-4 to TRBJ1-3, with 7 bases identical to TRBD1. There are 15 residues in the CDR3. V trimming: 0 bases; J trimming: 4 bases; junction bases outside the gene matches: 4. Per the germline V gene, CDR1 is SGHNT and CDR2 is YYREEE (reference sequence).

The CDR3 DNA is TGTGCCAGCAGTTACTTAGGGCAGGGAGATGGCTACACCTTC. It translates to CASSYLGQGDGYTF. V and J are TRBV6-5 and TRBJ1-2, with a possible D match to TRBD1 (5 bases). The CDR3 is made up of 14 amino acids. V lost 1 base and J lost 6, with 12 bases in between. CDR1 is MNHEY and CDR2 is SVGAGI in the germline V gene.

The CDR3, as DNA: TGCGCCAGCAGCTCCGGACAGGGGCTGAACACTGAAGCTTTCTTT. Its protein is CASSSGQGLNTEAFF. The rearrangement joins TRBV5-1 to TRBJ1-1; the match to TRBD1 covers 9 bases. The trim removed 3 bases at V and 0 bases at J, leaving 3 bases unmatched. The CDR3 extends over 15 amino acids. The V gene's germline CDR1 is SGHRS and CDR2 YFSETQ.

This sequence joins TRBV11-2 and TRBJ2-3, with D possibly TRBD1 on 5 matching bases. This CDR3 has 14 amino acids. Germline V gene sequence: CDR1 SGHAT, CDR2 FQNNGV. The V end was cut by 0 bases, the J end by 4 bases, with 8 bases between. CDR3 sequence: CASSLDPRADTQYF. CDR3 in DNA: TGTGCCAGCAGCTTAGATCCCAGGGCAGATACGCAGTATTTT.